This T cell receptor beta chain was identified in a study of T cells after posttransplantation cyclophosphamide. Notes on the study in general: Skin or GI-infiltrating T cells shared few TRB sequences with blood.

Method: immunoSEQ multiplex PCR; TCRdb's copy keeps in-frame clones and lacks some. The sample has 20,000 to 30,000 clones, none seen only once. This clone was counted ten times or more. The antigen is not known. The receptor's source is a woman aged 50 to 65 in good health, CMV-negative, and a related stem cell transplant donor. The specimen was PBMCs.

CDR3 protein: CASSKDRGMNTEAFF. The CDR3, as DNA: TGTGCCAGCTCAAAGGACAGGGGAATGAACACTGAAGCTTTCTTT. V is TRBV18 and J is TRBJ1-1; 9 bases fit TRBD1. Germline CDR1 is KGHSH and CDR2 is LQKENI. The CDR3 contains 15 residues. J was trimmed by 0 bases and V by 5 bases; bases with no gene match: 4. The whole variable domain, remainder taken from reference TRBV18 and TRBJ1-1, is NAGVMQNPRHLVRRRGQEARLRCSPMKGHSHVYWYRQLPEEGLKFMVYLQKENIIDESGMPKERFSAEFPKEGPSILRIQQVVRGDSAAYFCASSKDRGMNTEAFFGQGTRLTVV.